The rows below give T cell receptor beta chains drawn from one sample of a study of T-cell memory formation after mild COVID-19. TCRdb re-derived calls from the 5' RACE reads in MiXCR, one entry per CDR3 protein. The profile shows 350,000 to 450,000 distinct CDR3 sequences, under 30% of them singletons. Sequenced sample: PBMCs or a T cell subset sorted from them (not recorded which). These receptors all stem from an adult woman who had mild COVID-19 (a few samples of this study predate the infection). Cell type and time point are not known. CDR3s include the opening cysteine and the closing phenylalanine or tryptophan. The listing skips clone size in some rows; elsewhere it reads once, few, many or a size class.

v_call: TRBV27; clone_size: .; j_call: TRBJ1-1; cdr3_aa: CASSFGGRLTEAFF
v_call: TRBV27; clone_size: few; j_call: TRBJ2-2; cdr3_aa: CASSTPPWRGGGTGELFF
v_call: TRBV6-5; clone_size: .; j_call: TRBJ1-2; cdr3_aa: CASSYGQGGGYTF
v_call: TRBV7-8; clone_size: few; j_call: TRBJ2-1; cdr3_aa: CASSLGVGTDEQFF
v_call: TRBV11-2; clone_size: .; j_call: TRBJ2-6; cdr3_aa: CASGLTGAGANVLTF
v_call: TRBV7-9; clone_size: few; j_call: TRBJ2-7; cdr3_aa: CASSPGGTVYEQYF
v_call: TRBV7-2; clone_size: few; j_call: TRBJ1-2; cdr3_aa: CASSLARSGDGYTF
v_call: TRBV30; clone_size: .; j_call: TRBJ1-1; cdr3_aa: CAWSGGATEAFF
v_call: TRBV6-2/TRBV6-3; clone_size: few; j_call: TRBJ2-2; cdr3_aa: CASRRVEGHIQFDQELFF
v_call: TRBV9; clone_size: few; j_call: TRBJ2-6; cdr3_aa: CASSVGSGANVLTF
v_call: TRBV7-2; clone_size: .; j_call: TRBJ2-1; cdr3_aa: CASSGDSGGYVWNEQFF
v_call: TRBV12-3/TRBV12-4; clone_size: many; j_call: TRBJ2-2; cdr3_aa: CASSSLGELFF
v_call: TRBV19; clone_size: .; j_call: TRBJ2-1; cdr3_aa: CASTLRVTSRNEQFF
v_call: TRBV12-3/TRBV12-4; clone_size: .; j_call: TRBJ1-2; cdr3_aa: CASGFRGNGYTF
v_call: TRBV7-6; clone_size: .; j_call: TRBJ2-7; cdr3_aa: CASSSAGRAYEQYF
v_call: TRBV6-2/TRBV6-3; clone_size: .; j_call: TRBJ1-2; cdr3_aa: CASRARGQGVNGYTF
v_call: TRBV20-1; clone_size: few; j_call: TRBJ2-7; cdr3_aa: CSARRTEYEQYF
v_call: TRBV9; clone_size: .; j_call: TRBJ2-1; cdr3_aa: CASSGLGTSGRENNEQFF
v_call: TRBV7-9; clone_size: few; j_call: TRBJ2-5; cdr3_aa: CASSWVNQETQYF
v_call: TRBV7-6; clone_size: .; j_call: TRBJ2-6; cdr3_aa: CASSLAAPDRAGANVLTF
v_call: TRBV9; clone_size: .; j_call: TRBJ2-4; cdr3_aa: CASSVDPLAPLDIQYF
v_call: TRBV7-6; clone_size: few; j_call: TRBJ2-3; cdr3_aa: CASSLFGAGAFTDTQYF
v_call: TRBV30; clone_size: .; j_call: TRBJ2-2; cdr3_aa: CAWSVLNGGGLLANTGELFF
v_call: TRBV29-1; clone_size: .; j_call: TRBJ1-2; cdr3_aa: CSVEERDRESYGYTF
v_call: TRBV6-1; clone_size: .; j_call: TRBJ1-1; cdr3_aa: CASSEIQMNTEAFF
v_call: TRBV5-1; clone_size: few; j_call: TRBJ2-7; cdr3_aa: CASYEVAYEQYF
v_call: TRBV7-4; clone_size: .; j_call: TRBJ1-6; cdr3_aa: CASRGRGPYNSPLHF
v_call: TRBV6-5; clone_size: .; j_call: TRBJ2-2; cdr3_aa: CASMRAGELFF
v_call: TRBV12-3/TRBV12-4; clone_size: few; j_call: TRBJ1-5; cdr3_aa: CASSSRTGNQPQHF
v_call: TRBV24-1; clone_size: many; j_call: TRBJ2-3; cdr3_aa: CATSDGTGTSRRDTQYF
v_call: TRBV6-5; clone_size: .; j_call: TRBJ2-7; cdr3_aa: CASRIQTSGGAEQYF
v_call: TRBV29-1; clone_size: few; j_call: TRBJ2-1; cdr3_aa: CSVDKNSGRANSYNEQFF
v_call: TRBV5-1; clone_size: .; j_call: TRBJ2-7; cdr3_aa: CASSLIGGGPSSYEQYF
v_call: TRBV12-3/TRBV12-4; clone_size: few; j_call: TRBJ2-7; cdr3_aa: CASSLPGGEQYF
v_call: TRBV6-5; clone_size: .; j_call: TRBJ2-1; cdr3_aa: CASSGRLAGGPSYNEQFF
v_call: TRBV27; clone_size: few; j_call: TRBJ2-1; cdr3_aa: CASQPLASGSNEQFF
v_call: TRBV29-1; clone_size: few; j_call: TRBJ2-5; cdr3_aa: CSGLRDIQETQYF
v_call: TRBV7-6; clone_size: few; j_call: TRBJ2-3; cdr3_aa: CASSLEPSGVTDTQYF
v_call: TRBV7-6; clone_size: .; j_call: TRBJ2-3; cdr3_aa: CASSLGREGSPTDTQYF
v_call: TRBV15; clone_size: .; j_call: TRBJ2-5; cdr3_aa: CATRGTAQGETQYF